A selection of T cell receptor beta chains follows, all from one sample in a study of regulatory T cells in long-lasting Graves disease. TCRdb processed the multiplex PCR reads anew with MiXCR; each CDR3 protein has one entry. The sample has 400,000 to 550,000 distinct CDR3 sequences, less than 20% seen once. The sample also formed part of further work on T cells in Graves' hyperthyroidism and ophthalmopathy.

Specimen: peripheral blood mononuclear cells (PBMCs), collected at new diagnosis, from a patient treated with antithyroid drugs. All receptors derive from a woman aged 25 to 45 with Graves disease. Both conserved end residues are part of each CDR3. A D gene is named only where the DNA matches it firmly. Clone size is not always given. Where it is, it says once, few, many or a class for expanded clones.

v_call	j_call	d_call	clone_size	cdr3_nt	cdr3_aa
TRBV19	TRBJ1-2	.	few	TGTGCCAGTAGTATAGAAGCGAACAGGTTCGATGGCTACACCTTC	CASSIEANRFDGYTF
TRBV9	TRBJ1-1	.	.	TGTGCCAGCAGCGTAGGTTCTGGAGGGGGGGGCTTGAACACTGAAGCTTTCTTT	CASSVGSGGGGLNTEAFF
TRBV6-2/TRBV6-3	TRBJ1-2	.	many	TGTGCCAGCAGTTACTCGACCTTTAACTATGGCTACACCTTC	CASSYSTFNYGYTF
TRBV3-1	TRBJ2-7	TRBD1	many	TGTGCCAGCAGCCAACGCCTACTGGGACAGGGATACGAGCAGTACTTC	CASSQRLLGQGYEQYF
TRBV24-1	TRBJ2-5	TRBD1	few	TGTGCCACCAGTGATTTGGGGACAGGGAGGGCGGAGACCCAGTACTTC	CATSDLGTGRAETQYF
TRBV30	TRBJ2-1	.	many	TGTGCCTGGAGGACGATTGGAGAGCAGTTCTTC	CAWRTIGEQFF
TRBV20-1	TRBJ2-7	.	many	TGCAGTGCTAGACACGAGGAGAGGGAGCAGTACTTC	CSARHEEREQYF
TRBV29-1	TRBJ2-3	.	many	TGCAGCGTTCCCGGCAGGGCCAGAAGCACAGATACGCAGTATTTT	CSVPGRARSTDTQYF
TRBV28	TRBJ2-3	.	few	TGTGCCAGCAGTTTTGAGGCTAGCACAGATACGCAGTATTTT	CASSFEASTDTQYF
TRBV20-1	TRBJ1-1	.	many	TGCAGTGCTTTGGACCGGAACACTGAAGCTTTCTTT	CSALDRNTEAFF
TRBV6-1	TRBJ2-7	TRBD1	many	TGTGCCAGCAGGAACAGGGGAACCTACGAGCAGTACTTC	CASRNRGTYEQYF
TRBV20-1	TRBJ2-7	.	many	TGCAGTGCCACAGCAGGGGATAGCTCCTACGAGCAGTACTTC	CSATAGDSSYEQYF
TRBV3-1	TRBJ2-2	TRBD1	few	TGTGCCAGCAACGGACAGGGGGCGCAGGGGGAGCTGTTTTTT	CASNGQGAQGELFF
TRBV7-9	TRBJ2-1	TRBD2	many	TGTGCCAGCAACCAACCCGGGACTAGCGGGTCCAGCTCCTACAATGAGCAGTTCTTC	CASNQPGTSGSSSYNEQFF
TRBV28	TRBJ1-2	.	.	TGTGCCAGCAGTTCCGTCTTAGGGGGCTACACCTTC	CASSSVLGGYTF
TRBV11-2	TRBJ2-1	.	many	TGTGCCAGCAGCTTCAGGAATGAGCAGTTCTTC	CASSFRNEQFF
TRBV5-1	TRBJ2-1	TRBD2	many	TGCGCCAGCAGCTTCAGCGGGATTGGAAATGAGCAGTTCTTC	CASSFSGIGNEQFF
TRBV12-3/TRBV12-4	TRBJ2-2	.	many	TGTGCCAGCAGTAGGAGGGCCGACACCGGGGAGCTGTTTTTT	CASSRRADTGELFF